What follows describes a single T cell receptor beta chain. In germline, CDR1 is KGHSH, CDR2 LQKENI. V lost 6 bases to trimming and J lost 3 bases; unmatched junction nucleotides: 5. CDR3 length: 14 amino acids. The sample is drawn from a study of blood T cell repertoires in COVID-19. Across the study: Acute and convalescent COVID-19 samples came from the United States, Italy and Spain.

Original processing methods: Reference gene primer amplification yielded estimated nucleated cell counts. This table comes from immunoSEQ multiplex PCR, and its TCRdb copy is limited to in-frame clones, with some not included. That table is the source of V, J and clone size, and D and trimming were worked out from the DNA. The top ten hold 0.9% to 1.2% of the sample, which has approximately 450,000 clones, around 87% seen once. Participants were placed into cohorts based on the clinical history they reported. The sequence was collected from a young man who had recovered from COVID-19. Source material: PBMCs or T cells enriched from blood (not recorded which). The rearrangement links TRBV18 to TRBJ2-1, with 7 bases fitting TRBD1. CDR3 coding DNA: TGTGCCAGCTCCCGGAGACAGGGCTACAATGAGCAGTTCTTC. This translates into CASSRRQGYNEQFF.